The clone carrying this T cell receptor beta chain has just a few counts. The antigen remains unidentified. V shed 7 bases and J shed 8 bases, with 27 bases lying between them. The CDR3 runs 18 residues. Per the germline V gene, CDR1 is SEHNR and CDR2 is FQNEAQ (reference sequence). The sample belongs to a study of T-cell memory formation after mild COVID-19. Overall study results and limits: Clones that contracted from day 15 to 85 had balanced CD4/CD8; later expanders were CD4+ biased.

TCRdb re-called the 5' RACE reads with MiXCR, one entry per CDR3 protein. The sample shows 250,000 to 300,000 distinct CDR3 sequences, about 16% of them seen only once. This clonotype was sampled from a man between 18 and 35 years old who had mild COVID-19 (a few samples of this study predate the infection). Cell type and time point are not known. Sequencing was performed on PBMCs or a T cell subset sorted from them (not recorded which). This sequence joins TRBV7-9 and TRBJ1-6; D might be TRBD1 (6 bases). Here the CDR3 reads CASKTQGSQGPIDSPLHF. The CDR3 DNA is TGTGCCAGCAAGACTCAGGGATCACAGGGTCCTATTGATTCACCCCTCCACTTT. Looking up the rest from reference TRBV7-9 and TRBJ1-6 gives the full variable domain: DTGVSQNPRHKITKRGQNVTFRCDPISEHNRLYWYRQTLGQGPEFLTYFQNEAQLEKSRLLSDRFSAERPKGSFSTLEIQRTEQGDSAMYLCASKTQGSQGPIDSPLHFGNGTRLTVT.